These 16 T cell receptor beta chains originate from one sample sequenced in a study of beta chain features in type 1 diabetes. The investigators reverse transcribed all of the isolated RNA, so they sequenced expressed TCRB transcripts. Produced via immunoSEQ multiplex PCR; TCRdb's table is partial and in-frame only. Of roughly 230,000 clones listed, over 8.5% are singletons. Sequencing was carried out using naive CD4+ T cells from blood. All receptors derive from a woman under 30 in good health.

This clone was seen only a few times. V gene TRBV7-9 combines with J gene TRBJ2-2, with D possibly TRBD2 on 6 matching bases. This CDR3 spans 16 amino acids. V lost 4 bases, J lost 6 bases, and 18 bases lay in between. Germline loops: CDR1 SEHNR, CDR2 FQNEAQ (reference sequence). Written as DNA, the CDR3 is TGTGCCAGCAGCTCCCGGGACTTGGCCTTTGCCGGGGAGCTGTTTTTT. Translating it yields CASSSRDLAFAGELFF.

The chain joins TRBV7-8 to TRBJ2-5, with TRBD2 matching over 10 bases. The CDR3 is made up of 18 amino acids. Per the germline V gene, CDR1 is SGHVS and CDR2 is FQNEAQ. V shed 5 bases and J 2 bases; nucleotides not matched to a gene: 14. CDR3 DNA sequence: TGTGCCAGCAGCCCCCCTCTGGGTAGCGGGAGGAATCAAGAGACCCAGTACTTC. Its translation: CASSPPLGSGRNQETQYF.

The V call is TRBV5-8, the J call TRBJ2-1, with TRBD2 matching over 9 bases. The V and J ends lost 2 bases and 8 bases, in that order; junction bases with no gene match: 11. Looked up from germline, CDR1 is SGHTS and CDR2 is YDEGEE. CDR3 length: 16 residues. CDR3 nucleotide sequence: TGTGCCAGCAGCTTCGACCGTAGCGGGAGTGGCGATGAGCAGTTCTTC. As protein: CASSFDRSGSGDEQFF.

This clone turned up a few times. The rearrangement links TRBV2 to TRBJ2-1, with D possibly TRBD2 on 5 matching bases. The germline V gene has CDR1 SNHLY and CDR2 FYNNEI. V lost 7 bases to trimming and J lost 2 bases, with 9 bases between them. The CDR3 sequence is 13 residues long. The CDR3 spells CASNQRTYNEQFF. CDR3 DNA: TGTGCCAGCAATCAGCGGACCTACAATGAGCAGTTCTTC.

This chain uses TRBV29-1 with TRBJ1-2; 7 bases agree with TRBD1. Germline V gene sequence: CDR1 SQVTM, CDR2 ANQGSEA. V gave up 4 bases and J gave up 4 bases; unmatched junction bases: 6. The CDR3 contains 13 residues. CDR3 residues: CSVGGGGGYGYTF. Here the CDR3 DNA reads TGCAGCGTTGGAGGGGGCGGCGGCTATGGCTACACCTTC.

This chain joins TRBV5-4 and TRBJ2-5, with D perhaps matching TRBD2 (5 bases). This CDR3 has 17 amino acids. V was trimmed by 0 bases and J by 5 bases, leaving 20 bases between them. CDR1 and CDR2 (germline): SGHNT, YYREEE (reference sequence). CDR3 protein: CASSLAPSGGARETQYF. In nucleotides, the CDR3 is TGTGCCAGCAGCTTGGCTCCTTCTGGAGGTGCCCGGGAGACCCAGTACTTC. The complete variable domain, with remaining parts taken from reference TRBV5-4 and TRBJ2-5, reads ETGVTQSPTHLIKTRGQQVTLRCSSQSGHNTVSWYQQALGQGPQFIFQYYREEENGRGNFPPRFSGLQFPNYSSELNVNALELDDSALYLCASSLAPSGGARETQYFGPGTRLLVL.

This clone was counted a few times. J is TRBJ2-1 and V is TRBV6-5; TRBD1 aligns across 7 bases. Germline CDR1 is MNHEY and CDR2 is SVGAGI. The CDR3 length is 13 residues. V was pared by 7 bases and J by 11 bases, with 11 bases of the junction left unmatched. The CDR3 nucleotides read TGTGCCAGCACCACGGTCAGGGGGTCTAAGCAGTTCTTC. It encodes CASTTVRGSKQFF.

This chain connects TRBV30 to TRBJ1-6; TRBD1 aligns across 8 bases. CDR1 is GTSNPN, CDR2 SVGIG, per germline (reference sequence). V shed 1 base, J shed 18 bases, and the junction held 5 bases outside the gene matches. The CDR3 spans 11 residues. CDR3 loop: CAWSAGQGPHF. The CDR3 DNA reads TGTGCCTGGAGTGCCGGACAGGGCCCCCACTTT. Supplemented by reference TRBV30 and TRBJ1-6, the full variable domain reads SQTIHQWPATLVQPVGSPLSLECTVEGTSNPNLYWYRQAAGRGLQLLFYSVGIGQISSEVPQNLSASRPQDRQFILSSKKLLLSDSGFYLCAWSAGQGPHFGNGTRLTVT.

This clone was seen only a few times. The V call is TRBV11-2, the J call TRBJ2-5; TRBD2 agrees at 11 bases. J gave up 1 base and V 5 bases, and 3 bases lay outside the gene matches. The CDR3 is 15 amino acids. CDR1 and CDR2 (germline): SGHAT, FQNNGV. The CDR3 region has the DNA TGTGCCAGCAGCGCTAGCGGGAGGTCCCAAGAGACCCAGTACTTC. Translation: CASSASGRSQETQYF.

The rearrangement joins TRBV19 to TRBJ2-5; 10 bases match TRBD1. This CDR3 is 14 amino acids long. Trimming at V came to 4 bases and at J to 5 bases, leaving 4 bases not matched to a gene. CDR1 LNHDA and CDR2 SQIVND come from the germline V gene (reference sequence). The DNA for the CDR3 is TGTGCCAGTAGTAGGGACAGGGGTTCGGAGACCCAGTACTTC. Protein product: CASSRDRGSETQYF.

The chain recombines TRBV2 with TRBJ1-2; TRBD1 might be the D (6 bases). The CDR3 consists of 13 residues. Germline V CDR1 and CDR2: SNHLY, FYNNEI. The CDR3 loop is CADVGQGFGGYTF. CDR3 nucleotides: TGTGCAGACGTGGGGCAGGGGTTCGGAGGCTACACCTTC.

V is TRBV11-2 and J is TRBJ2-2; weak D call: TRBD1 (6 bases). V lost 11 bases to trimming and J lost 1 base, with 20 bases between them. The length of the CDR3 is 16 residues. In germline, CDR1 is SGHAT, CDR2 FQNNGV. The chain's CDR3 is CAARAKGVLNTGELFF. The DNA for the CDR3 is TGTGCCGCTAGGGCCAAGGGGGTTCTGAACACCGGGGAGCTGTTTTTT.

This clone was detected only once. The chain uses TRBV11-2 and TRBJ1-5; D is unresolved. The CDR3 runs 18 residues. The germline V gene encodes CDR1 SGHAT and CDR2 FQNNGV. V was cut by 0 bases and J by 0 bases, with 15 bases left in between. The CDR3 DNA follows: TGTGCCAGCAGCTTAGATCTTATACCACTCTATAGCAATCAGCCCCAGCATTTT. It codes for CASSLDLIPLYSNQPQHF.

This clone was seen a handful of times. The gene calls are TRBV7-9 and TRBJ1-5; TRBD1 is a possible D gene (5 bases). This CDR3 has 15 residues. CDR1 SEHNR and CDR2 FQNEAQ come from the germline V gene (reference sequence). Trimming stripped 2 bases from V and 1 base from J, with 9 bases between. CDR3 loop: CASSLFKGSNQPQHF. As DNA, the CDR3 is TGTGCCAGCAGCTTATTTAAGGGGAGCAATCAGCCCCAGCATTTT. Full variable domain (missing parts from reference TRBV7-9 and TRBJ1-5): DTGVSQNPRHKITKRGQNVTFRCDPISEHNRLYWYRQTLGQGPEFLTYFQNEAQLEKSRLLSDRFSAERPKGSFSTLEIQRTEQGDSAMYLCASSLFKGSNQPQHFGDGTRLSIL.

The chain combines TRBV9 with TRBJ1-1, with D perhaps TRBD1 (6 bases). Germline CDR1 reads SGDLS; CDR2 reads YYNGEE. V was clipped by 2 bases and J by 2 bases, with 10 bases between them. The length of the CDR3 is 14 residues. The CDR3 DNA follows: TGTGCCAGCAGCGTTACAGGGAGCAACACTGAAGCTTTCTTT. It encodes CASSVTGSNTEAFF.

This clone was observed a handful of times. V usage is TRBV6-5 and J usage is TRBJ1-1; D is unclear. Germline assignment: CDR1 MNHEY and CDR2 SVGAGI. This CDR3 contains 12 residues. Trimming took off 0 bases at V and 8 bases at J, with 7 bases between the two ends. For the CDR3, the DNA is TGTGCCAGCAGTTACTCGGCCGGGGAAGCTTTCTTT. Its protein product is CASSYSAGEAFF.